The T cell receptor beta chain described here comes from a study of T cells after yellow fever vaccination. Overall study findings and caveats: Contamination by abundant bulk-population clonotypes could be present in FACS-sorted repertoires. A minor fraction of clonotypes spanned both CD4 and CD8 compartments.

UMIs and a universal primer site were added when TCR cDNA was made by 5'RACE template switching. TCRdb reprocessed the 5' RACE reads with MiXCR, giving one entry per CDR3 protein. This sample yields about 85,000 distinct CDR3 sequences, of which 10% to 15% are seen a single time; roughly 24% belongs to the top ten. This CDR3 has 15 amino acids. Trimming left V 5 bases short and J 2 bases short, with 15 bases between. The germline V gene encodes CDR1 LGHNA and CDR2 YNFKEQ. J is TRBJ2-5 and V is TRBV4-2; D is possibly TRBD1 or TRBD2 (6 bases each). The source was CD8+ T cells not binding an NS4B(214-222) dextramer, sorted from PBMCs, collected roughly 20 days after the first yellow fever vaccination. The TCR originated in a man aged 18 to 29 who received the YFV17D yellow fever vaccine. The CDR3 loop is CASSGGTRLQETQYF. CDR3 nucleotides: TGTGCCAGCAGCGGCGGGACACGTCTACAAGAGACCCAGTACTTC.